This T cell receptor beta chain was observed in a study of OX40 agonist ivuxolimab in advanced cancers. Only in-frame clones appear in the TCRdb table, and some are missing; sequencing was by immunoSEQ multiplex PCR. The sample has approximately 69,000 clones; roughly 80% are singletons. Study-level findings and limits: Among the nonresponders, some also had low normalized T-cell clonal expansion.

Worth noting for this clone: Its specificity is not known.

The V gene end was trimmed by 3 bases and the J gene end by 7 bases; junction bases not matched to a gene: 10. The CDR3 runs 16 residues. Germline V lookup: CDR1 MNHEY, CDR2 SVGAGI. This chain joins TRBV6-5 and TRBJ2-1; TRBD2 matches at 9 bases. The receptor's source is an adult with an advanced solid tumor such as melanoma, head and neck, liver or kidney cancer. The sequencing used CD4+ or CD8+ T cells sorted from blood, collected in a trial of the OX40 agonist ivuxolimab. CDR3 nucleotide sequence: TGTGCCAGCAGTTATCTCGCGGGGGGGCCGAGGAATGAGCAGTTCTTC. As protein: CASSYLAGGPRNEQFF.